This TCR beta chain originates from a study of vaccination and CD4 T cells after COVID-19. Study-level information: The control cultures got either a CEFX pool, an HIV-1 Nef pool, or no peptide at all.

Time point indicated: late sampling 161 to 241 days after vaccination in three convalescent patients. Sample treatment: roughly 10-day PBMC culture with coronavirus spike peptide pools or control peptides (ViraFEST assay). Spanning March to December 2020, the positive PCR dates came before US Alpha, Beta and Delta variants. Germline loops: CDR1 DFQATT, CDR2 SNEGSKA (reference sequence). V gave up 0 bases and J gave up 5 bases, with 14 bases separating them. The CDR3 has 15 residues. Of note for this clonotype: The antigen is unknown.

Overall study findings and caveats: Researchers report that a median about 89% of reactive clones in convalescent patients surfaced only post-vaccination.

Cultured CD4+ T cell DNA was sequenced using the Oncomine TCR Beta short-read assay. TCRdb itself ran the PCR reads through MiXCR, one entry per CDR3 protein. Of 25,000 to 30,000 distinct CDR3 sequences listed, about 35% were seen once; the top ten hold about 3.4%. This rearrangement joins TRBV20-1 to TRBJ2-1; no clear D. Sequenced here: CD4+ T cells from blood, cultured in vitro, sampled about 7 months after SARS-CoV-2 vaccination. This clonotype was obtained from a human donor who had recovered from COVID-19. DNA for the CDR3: TGCAGTGCTAGAGACCATCTAGGTTCCCACAATGAGCAGTTCTTC. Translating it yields CSARDHLGSHNEQFF.